A selection of T cell receptor beta chains follows, all from one sample in a study of T cells in Graves' hyperthyroidism and ophthalmopathy. TCRdb fed the multiplex PCR reads into MiXCR, producing one record per CDR3 protein. The repertoire consists of approximately 600,000 distinct CDR3 sequences, with more than 13% occurring once and the leading ten covering roughly 7%. The source material was blood. All receptors come from a woman aged 18-29 years with Graves' ophthalmopathy. Both conserved end residues are part of each CDR3. A D gene is named only where the DNA matches it firmly. Only some rows state a clone size, as once, few, many or a class for expanded clones.

cdr3_nt cdr3_aa v_call clone_size d_call j_call
TGTGCCAGCAGCGGGGATCTAGAGACCCAGTACTTC CASSGDLETQYF TRBV6-1 many - TRBJ2-5
TGTGCCAGCAGCCCTCGGACTAGCGGGAGGTTAGTTGAGCAGTTCTTC CASSPRTSGRLVEQFF TRBV7-9 many TRBD2 TRBJ2-1
TGTGCCAGCAGTCTCAGGTCTAGCTCCTACAATGAGCAGTTCTTC CASSLRSSSYNEQFF TRBV6-2/TRBV6-3 - - TRBJ2-1
TGTGCCAGCAGCCTAAGGGAGGGACAGGGCGGCCATGGCTACACCTTC CASSLREGQGGHGYTF TRBV11-2 many TRBD1 TRBJ1-2
TGTGCCAGCAGTGCCCTCTCTGGGGCCAACGTCCTGACTTTC CASSALSGANVLTF TRBV2 few - TRBJ2-6
TGTGCCAGCAACCAAGGGGCAGGGGAAGGAGGCTACACCTTC CASNQGAGEGGYTF TRBV9 - - TRBJ1-2
TGTGCACTTATCCGCAGGGGGGAGACCCAGTACTTC CALIRRGETQYF TRBV25-1 few TRBD1 TRBJ2-5
TGTGCCAGCAGTTTGGTAGCCCAAGAGACCCAGTACTTC CASSLVAQETQYF TRBV7-2 many - TRBJ2-5
TGTGCCAGTAGTAACCCCCAAGGGGGGGCGAACCCCCCCCCATATGGCTACACCTTC CASSNPQGGANPPPYGYTF TRBV19 - - TRBJ1-2
TGTGCCAGCAGTTTCGGGACAGGGCGTCGCTACGAGCAGTACTTC CASSFGTGRRYEQYF TRBV28 many TRBD1 TRBJ2-7
TGTGCCAGCAGCTTGGTAGGTGGGGCCAACGTCCTGACTTTC CASSLVGGANVLTF TRBV7-9 many - TRBJ2-6
TGTGCCAGCAGCCGCGGACACACCGGGACAGGGGCCGGGGAGCTGTTTTTT CASSRGHTGTGAGELFF TRBV11-1 - TRBD1 TRBJ2-2
TGTGCCAGTAGTATAGGGGGGGGCCCCTCTGGGGCCAACGTCCTGACTTTC CASSIGGGPSGANVLTF TRBV19 - - TRBJ2-6
TGTGCCAGCAGTGAATATATATGGGGCATCGGACCGAACACTGAAGCTTTCTTT CASSEYIWGIGPNTEAFF TRBV25-1 many - TRBJ1-1
TGTGCCAGCAGTTTAGGCGGGAGTGATCCCCACGAGCAGTACTTC CASSLGGSDPHEQYF TRBV28 many TRBD2 TRBJ2-7
TGTGCCAGCAGCCAAACGGGACTAGCGGGCCCCCAAGAGACCCAGTACTTC CASSQTGLAGPQETQYF TRBV7-3 - TRBD2 TRBJ2-5
TGTGCCAGCAGCTGGGAGGGGGGCGAGCAGTACTTC CASSWEGGEQYF TRBV7-2 many - TRBJ2-7
TGTGCCAGCAGTTCGAGGGGGCGAGGGGCCAACGTCCTGACTTTC CASSSRGRGANVLTF TRBV2 many TRBD1 TRBJ2-6
TGTGCCAGCAGCGTAGAACCGGGATCAGATACGCAGTATTTT CASSVEPGSDTQYF TRBV9 many - TRBJ2-3
TGCAGTGCCGGAAAAGGGGGACAGGGGGATGGCTACACCTTC CSAGKGGQGDGYTF TRBV20-1 - TRBD1 TRBJ1-2
TGTGCCAGCAGCCGCAGGGAGGGCGAAAACTATGGCTACACCTTC CASSRREGENYGYTF TRBV6-1 many - TRBJ1-2
TGTGCCAGCGAGCAGGGGCAGCCCTACGAGCAGTACTTC CASEQGQPYEQYF TRBV6-2/TRBV6-3 - - TRBJ2-7
TGTGCCAGCAGCAAGGGGACAGATACTAGCACAGATACGCAGTATTTT CASSKGTDTSTDTQYF TRBV11-3 many TRBD1 TRBJ2-3
TGTGCCAGCAGCCCGTGGAGGGGTTTCAGCAATCAGCCCCAGCATTTT CASSPWRGFSNQPQHF TRBV7-8 few - TRBJ1-5
TGTGCCAGCACCACGGGGCCAGGGGACTATGGCTACACCTTC CASTTGPGDYGYTF TRBV9 few - TRBJ1-2
TGTGCCAGCAGCTGGGACAGTGAAAGCATTCAGTACTTC CASSWDSESIQYF TRBV5-6 - TRBD1 TRBJ2-4
TGCGCCAGCAGCCAAGATCTCGGGACTAACGTTTTTTACGAGCAGTTCTTC CASSQDLGTNVFYEQFF TRBV4-1 - TRBD2 TRBJ2-1
TGTGCCAGCAGCTCCGGGACTAGCGGGGTTAGCTCCTACAATGAGCAGTTCTTC CASSSGTSGVSSYNEQFF TRBV7-9 many TRBD2 TRBJ2-1
TGTGCCAGCAGTTTAGGGGTTGGGGGAGAGGTCAATGAAAAACTGTTTTTT CASSLGVGGEVNEKLFF TRBV12-3/TRBV12-4 many - TRBJ1-4
TGTGCCAGCAGCGTAGATGGGGGGCAGAGATCACCCCTCCACTTT CASSVDGGQRSPLHF TRBV9 many - TRBJ1-6
TGTGCCAGCGGAGAGGCGGGGACTGTTGGCAATCAGCCCCAGCATTTT CASGEAGTVGNQPQHF TRBV5-6 - - TRBJ1-5
TGTGCCAGCAGGCCACAGGGGATGAACACTGAAGCTTTCTTT CASRPQGMNTEAFF TRBV2 many TRBD1 TRBJ1-1
TGTGCCACCAGCGTGGGGCCGGGGGACGAGCAGTACTTC CATSVGPGDEQYF TRBV24-1 - - TRBJ2-7
TGTGCCAGCAGCACTAGCTGGACCTCTAGCACAGATACGCAGTATTTT CASSTSWTSSTDTQYF TRBV11-2 many - TRBJ2-3
TGTGCCAGCAGTTCCGCAGGGTCAACAGAGCAGTACTTC CASSSAGSTEQYF TRBV28 many - TRBJ2-7
TGTGCCAGCAGCGGACAGGGGAGTGGGAATTCACCCCTCCACTTT CASSGQGSGNSPLHF TRBV12-3/TRBV12-4 many TRBD1 TRBJ1-6
TGCGCCAGCAGCTTGGTTAAGCTGGGGGGGCCCCCCTTCGAGCAGTACTTC CASSLVKLGGPPFEQYF TRBV5-1 - - TRBJ2-7
TGTGCCAGCGGCGGGACTAGCGGGAGTCGCGAGCAGTACTTC CASGGTSGSREQYF TRBV11-2 many TRBD2 TRBJ2-7
TGCAGTGCTCCCGACAGGGTTAACTATGGCTACACCTTC CSAPDRVNYGYTF TRBV20-1 - TRBD1 TRBJ1-2
TGTGCCAGCAGTGACAAGGAGGCAGCCCTTGCGGTGGATGAAGCGGACACTGAAGCTTTCTTT CASSDKEAALAVDEADTEAFF TRBV6-4 few - TRBJ1-1
TGTGCCAGCAGCTTAGTCGGACTAGCGGGAGATACGCAGTATTTT CASSLVGLAGDTQYF TRBV7-3 many TRBD2 TRBJ2-3
TGTGCCAGCAGAGATGACAGTGGTCAAGGGGGCTACACCTTC CASRDDSGQGGYTF TRBV12-3/TRBV12-4 many - TRBJ1-2
TGTGCCAGCACCAAATTAGCGGGAGCCCACTACGAGCAGTACTTC CASTKLAGAHYEQYF TRBV12-3/TRBV12-4 many TRBD2 TRBJ2-7